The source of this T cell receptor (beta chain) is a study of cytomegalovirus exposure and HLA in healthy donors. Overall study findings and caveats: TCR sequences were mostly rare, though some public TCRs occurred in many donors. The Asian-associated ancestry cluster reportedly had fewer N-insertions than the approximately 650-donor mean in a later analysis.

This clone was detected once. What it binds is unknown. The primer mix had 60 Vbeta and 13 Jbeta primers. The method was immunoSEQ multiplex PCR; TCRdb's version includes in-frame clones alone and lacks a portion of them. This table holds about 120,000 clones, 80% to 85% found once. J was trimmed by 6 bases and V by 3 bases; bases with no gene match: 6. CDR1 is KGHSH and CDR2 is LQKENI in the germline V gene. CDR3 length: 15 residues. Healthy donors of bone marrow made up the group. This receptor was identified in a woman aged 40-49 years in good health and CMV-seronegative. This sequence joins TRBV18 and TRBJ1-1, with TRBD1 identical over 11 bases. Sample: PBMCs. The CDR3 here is CASSPLDRGLSEAFF. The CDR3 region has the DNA TGTGCCAGCTCACCCTTGGACAGGGGGCTCTCTGAAGCTTTCTTT.